Below are 15 T cell receptor beta chains sequenced from a single sample in a study of blood T cell repertoires in COVID-19. The method was immunoSEQ multiplex PCR; TCRdb's version includes in-frame clones alone and lacks a portion of them. The sample carries approximately 93,000 clones, 85% to 90% recorded once. The sequencing input was peripheral blood. These receptors all stem from a human donor in a cohort sampled during active COVID-19.

The chain employs TRBV9 and TRBJ2-3; D perhaps matches TRBD1 (5 bases). This CDR3 has 11 amino acids. The V gene's germline CDR1 is SGDLS and CDR2 YYNGEE. V was clipped by 7 bases and J by 7 bases, with 10 bases between them. CDR3 coding DNA: TGTGCCAGCTCGACAGCCCATACGCAGTATTTT. Protein product: CASSTAHTQYF.

The genes are TRBV15 and TRBJ1-5; no definite D call. V was trimmed by 0 bases and J by 3 bases, leaving 6 bases between them. The CDR3 totals 14 residues. The germline CDR1 and CDR2 sequences are LNHNV and YYDKDF (reference sequence). The CDR3 is CATSRDPTNQPQHF. The CDR3 DNA reads TGTGCCACCAGCAGAGATCCTACCAATCAGCCCCAGCATTTT. The full variable domain, in which reference TRBV15 and TRBJ1-5 provide the parts outside the CDR3, is DAMVIQNPRYQVTQFGKPVTLSCSQTLNHNVMYWYQQKSSQAPKLLFHYYDKDFNNEADTPDNFQSRRPNTSFCFLDIRSPGLGDTAMYLCATSRDPTNQPQHFGDGTRLSIL.

The sample holds a few counts of this clone. The rearrangement uses TRBV19 and TRBJ1-6; possibly TRBD1 for D (6 bases). CDR3 length equals 15 residues. The V gene lost 9 bases and the J gene lost 9 bases, with 21 bases spanning the gap. Germline V CDR1 and CDR2: LNHDA, SQIVND (reference sequence). The DNA for the CDR3 is TGTGCCAGCCACGGGACATCCTTGGGGAGTTCACCCCTCCACTTT. Amino acids: CASHGTSLGSSPLHF.

This chain links TRBV3-1 (or the pseudogene TRBV3-2) with TRBJ1-1, with 7 bases fitting TRBD1. There are 16 residues in the CDR3. In germline, CDR1 is LGHDT, CDR2 YNNKEL (reference sequence). Germline trimming cut 7 bases from V and 1 base from J; bases unmatched to any gene: 12. The CDR3 sequence is CASTSSLGGPNTEAFF. In DNA, the CDR3 is TGTGCCAGCACTTCGAGCTTAGGGGGCCCGAACACTGAAGCTTTCTTT.

This rearrangement joins TRBV9 to TRBJ2-6; TRBD2 aligns across 8 bases. This CDR3 comprises 16 residues. Trimming at V came to 4 bases and at J to 2 bases, leaving 5 bases not matched to a gene. Germline V lookup: CDR1 SGDLS, CDR2 YYNGEE. The CDR3 DNA sequence: TGTGCCAGCAGCCCATCGGGGGGGGCTGGGGCCAACGTCCTGACTTTC. Protein product: CASSPSGGAGANVLTF.

This chain joins TRBV6-5 and TRBJ1-1, with D perhaps TRBD1 (6 bases). CDR1 is MNHEY and CDR2 is SVGAGI in the germline V gene. There are 15 residues in the CDR3. Trimming left V 4 bases short and J 4 bases short, with 16 bases between. This CDR3 is CASSSTSTGRTEAFF. As DNA, the CDR3 is TGTGCCAGCAGTTCCACATCGACAGGCCGCACTGAAGCTTTCTTT.

The chain has TRBV15 and TRBJ1-6; unclear D gene. The germline V and J ends were trimmed by 2 bases and 5 bases, with 7 bases remaining between them. This CDR3 spans 14 amino acids. Germline CDR1 and CDR2: LNHNV and YYDKDF (reference sequence). The CDR3 bases are TGTGCCACCAGCAGACAGTTGAATAATTCACCCCTCCACTTT. Its translation is CATSRQLNNSPLHF.

The rearrangement uses TRBV10-3 and TRBJ2-4; a weak D match, TRBD2 (6 bases). Trimming cost V 2 bases and J 9 bases, with 23 bases left between them. Germline V gene sequence: CDR1 ENHRY, CDR2 SYGVKD. The CDR3 spans 17 residues. CDR3 residues: CAISEAGPPSQNVIQYF. The CDR3 DNA reads as TGTGCCATCAGTGAGGCGGGACCTCCTAGCCAAAATGTCATTCAGTACTTC.

The chain couples TRBV18 to TRBJ2-2; TRBD1 agrees at 7 bases. Germline trimming cut 2 bases from V and 7 bases from J; bases unmatched to any gene: 4. The CDR3 is 14 residues long. CDR1 is KGHSH and CDR2 is LQKENI in the germline V gene. The CDR3 sequence: CASSPGTVVGELFF. In nucleotides, the CDR3 is TGTGCCAGCTCACCAGGGACAGTAGTCGGGGAGCTGTTTTTT.

The chain couples TRBV2 to TRBJ2-7; tentatively, D is TRBD1 (6 bases). The V gene's germline CDR1 is SNHLY and CDR2 FYNNEI. The CDR3 covers 13 residues. V lost 7 bases, J lost 1 base, and 11 bases lay in between. DNA for the CDR3: TGTGCCAGCACTCTTCAGGGGTCCTACGAGCAGTACTTC. Protein sequence: CASTLQGSYEQYF.

The genes are TRBV2 and TRBJ2-2, with D hard to call. The CDR3 runs to 15 residues. In germline, CDR1 is SNHLY, CDR2 FYNNEI. The V and J ends lost 7 bases and 5 bases respectively, with 17 bases between them. CDR3 in DNA: TGTGCCAGCAACTCACGGCTCCGGCGGACCGGGGAGCTGTTTTTT. It codes for CASNSRLRRTGELFF. The full variable domain, its missing parts supplied by reference TRBV2 and TRBJ2-2, is EPEVTQTPSHQVTQMGQEVILRCVPISNHLYFYWYRQILGQKVEFLVSFYNNEISEKSEIFDDQFSVERPDGSNFTLKIRSTKLEDSAMYFCASNSRLRRTGELFFGEGSRLTVL.

This sequence joins TRBV7-3 and TRBJ2-1, with D perhaps TRBD1 (7 bases). The V end was cut by 3 bases, the J end by 6 bases, with 12 bases between. The germline gives CDR1 SGHTA, CDR2 FQGTGA. This CDR3 is 14 amino acids long. Here the CDR3 reads CASSFSRGVNEQFF. The CDR3 nucleotides are TGTGCCAGCAGCTTTTCCAGGGGGGTCAATGAGCAGTTCTTC. The full variable domain, with the rest looked up from reference TRBV7-3 and TRBJ2-1, is GAGVSQTPSNKVTEKGKYVELRCDPISGHTALYWYRQSLGQGPEFLIYFQGTGAADDSGLPNDRFFAVRPEGSVSTLKIQRTERGDSAVYLCASSFSRGVNEQFFGPGTRLTVL.

CDR3 amino acids: CASRRAGGEQYF. The CDR3 DNA reads as TGTGCCAGCAGACGAGCGGGGGGCGAGCAGTACTTC. V and J are TRBV28 and TRBJ2-7; the match to TRBD2 covers 9 bases. Germline values: CDR1 MDHEN, CDR2 SYDVKM. The CDR3 length is 12 residues. V dropped 6 bases and J dropped 6; count of bases not matched to a gene: 3.

This chain connects TRBV10-1 to TRBJ2-2, with TRBD1 matching over 9 bases. The CDR3 is made up of 21 amino acids. CDR1 and CDR2 (germline): WNHNN, SYGVQD (reference sequence). The ends lost 0 bases at V and 6 bases at J; junction bases unmatched: 20. CDR3 nucleotide sequence: TGCGCCAGCAGTGAGTCCTCACAGGGGGCTTTCGGGTTTTGTAGGGCCGGGGAGCTGTTTTTT. Its translation is CASSESSQGAFGFCRAGELFF.

The V and J genes are TRBV28 and TRBJ1-2; the D gene is possibly TRBD1 (5 bases). CDR3 size: 12 residues. Between the trimmed V and J ends, which lost 10 bases and 3 bases, there was a span of 12 bases. Germline lookup yields CDR1 MDHEN and CDR2 SYDVKM. CDR3 DNA sequence: TGTGCCACCGGGAGGGACGACTATGGCTACACCTTC. Its translation is CATGRDDYGYTF.